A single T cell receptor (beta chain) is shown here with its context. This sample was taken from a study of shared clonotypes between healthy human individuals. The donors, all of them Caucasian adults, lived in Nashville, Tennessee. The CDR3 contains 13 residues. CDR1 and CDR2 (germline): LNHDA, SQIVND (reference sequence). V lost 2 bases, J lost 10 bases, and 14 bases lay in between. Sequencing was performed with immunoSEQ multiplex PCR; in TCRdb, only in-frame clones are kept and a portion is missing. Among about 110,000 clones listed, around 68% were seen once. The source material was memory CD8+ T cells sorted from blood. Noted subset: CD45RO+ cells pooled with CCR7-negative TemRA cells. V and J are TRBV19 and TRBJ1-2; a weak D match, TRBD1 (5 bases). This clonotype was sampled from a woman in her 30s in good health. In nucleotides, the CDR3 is TGTGCCAGTAGTATACTTAGGGGTGAGGCCTACACCTTC. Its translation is CASSILRGEAYTF.